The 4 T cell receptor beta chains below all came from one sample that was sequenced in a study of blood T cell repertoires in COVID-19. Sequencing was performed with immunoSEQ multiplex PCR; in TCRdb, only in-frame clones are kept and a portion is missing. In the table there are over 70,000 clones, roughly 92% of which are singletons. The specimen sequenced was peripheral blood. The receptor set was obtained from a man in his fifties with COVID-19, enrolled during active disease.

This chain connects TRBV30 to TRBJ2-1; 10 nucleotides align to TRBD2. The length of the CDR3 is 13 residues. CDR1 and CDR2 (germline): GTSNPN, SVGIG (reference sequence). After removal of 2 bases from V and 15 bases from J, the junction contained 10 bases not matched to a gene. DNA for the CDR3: TGTGCCTGGAGTACACGAGGTGGGACTAGCGCGTTCTTC. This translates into CAWSTRGGTSAFF.

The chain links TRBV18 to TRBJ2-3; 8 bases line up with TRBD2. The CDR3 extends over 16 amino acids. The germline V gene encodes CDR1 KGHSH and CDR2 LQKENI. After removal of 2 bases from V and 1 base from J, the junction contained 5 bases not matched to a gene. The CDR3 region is CASSPALAGRTDTQYF. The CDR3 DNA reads TGTGCCAGCTCACCAGCCCTAGCGGGCCGCACAGATACGCAGTATTTT.

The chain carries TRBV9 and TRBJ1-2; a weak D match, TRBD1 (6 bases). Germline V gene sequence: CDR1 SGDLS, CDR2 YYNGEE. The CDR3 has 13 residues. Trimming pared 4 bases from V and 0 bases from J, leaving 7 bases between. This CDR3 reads CASSPGANYGYTF. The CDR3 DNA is TGTGCCAGCAGCCCAGGGGCTAACTATGGCTACACCTTC.

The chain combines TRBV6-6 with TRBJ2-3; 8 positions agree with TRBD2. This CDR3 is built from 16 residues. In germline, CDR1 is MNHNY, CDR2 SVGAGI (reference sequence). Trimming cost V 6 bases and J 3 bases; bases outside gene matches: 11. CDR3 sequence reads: CASRKGSGKGTDTQYF. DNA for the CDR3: TGTGCCAGCAGAAAGGGTAGCGGGAAGGGGACAGATACGCAGTATTTT.